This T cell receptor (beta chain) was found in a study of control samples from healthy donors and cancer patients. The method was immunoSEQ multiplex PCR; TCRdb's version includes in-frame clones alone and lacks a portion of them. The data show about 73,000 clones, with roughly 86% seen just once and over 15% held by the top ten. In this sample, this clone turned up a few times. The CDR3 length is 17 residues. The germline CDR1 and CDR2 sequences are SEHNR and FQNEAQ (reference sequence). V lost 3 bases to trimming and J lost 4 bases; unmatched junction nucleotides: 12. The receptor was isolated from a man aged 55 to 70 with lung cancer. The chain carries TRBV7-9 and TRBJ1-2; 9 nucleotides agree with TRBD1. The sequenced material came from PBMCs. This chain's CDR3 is CASSFVRQTGGFYGYTF. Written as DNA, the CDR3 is TGTGCCAGCAGCTTTGTCCGACAGACAGGGGGTTTCTATGGCTACACCTTC.